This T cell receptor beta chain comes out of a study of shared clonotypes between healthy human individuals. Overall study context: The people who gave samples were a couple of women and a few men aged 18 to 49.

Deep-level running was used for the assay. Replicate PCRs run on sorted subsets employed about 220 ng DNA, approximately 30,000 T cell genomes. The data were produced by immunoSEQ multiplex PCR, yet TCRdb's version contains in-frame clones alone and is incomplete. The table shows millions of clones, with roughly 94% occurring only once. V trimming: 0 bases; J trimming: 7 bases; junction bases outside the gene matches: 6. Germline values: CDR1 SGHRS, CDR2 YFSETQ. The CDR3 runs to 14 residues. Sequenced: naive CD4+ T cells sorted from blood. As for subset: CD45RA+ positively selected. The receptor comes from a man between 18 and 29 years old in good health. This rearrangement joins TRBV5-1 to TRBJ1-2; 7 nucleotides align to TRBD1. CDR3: CASSLGDSLSGYTF. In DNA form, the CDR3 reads TGCGCCAGCAGCTTGGGGGACAGTTTAAGTGGCTACACCTTC.